This TCR beta chain was documented in a study of OX40 agonist ivuxolimab in advanced cancers. Clones were sequenced by immunoSEQ multiplex PCR, and TCRdb holds only the in-frame ones, with some missing. The sample yields over 100,000 clones, about 94% seen once. Study-level findings and limits: Averaging showed that CD8+ T cells had more expanded clones than CD4+ did.

This CDR3 has 15 residues. Deletions cut 3 bases from V and 1 base from J, with 12 bases between. Germline CDR1 LNHDA, CDR2 SQIVND (reference sequence). Notes on this clone: Its antigen remains unidentified.

This TCR derives from an adult with an advanced solid tumor such as melanoma, head and neck, liver or kidney cancer. This specimen was CD4+ or CD8+ T cells sorted from blood, taken in a trial of the OX40 agonist ivuxolimab. The chain has TRBV19 and TRBJ1-2, with a weak D call TRBD1 (6 bases). CDR3 DNA: TGTGCCAGTAGTATGGTAGGACAGTTTAACTATGGCTACACCTTC. Its protein is CASSMVGQFNYGYTF. The full variable domain, in which reference TRBV19 and TRBJ1-2 provide the parts outside the CDR3, is DGGITQSPKYLFRKEGQNVTLSCEQNLNHDAMYWYRQDPGQGLRLIYYSQIVNDFQKGDIAEGYSVSREKKESFPLTVTSAQKNPTAFYLCASSMVGQFNYGYTFGSGTRLTVV.